This TCR beta chain was obtained from a study of blood T cell repertoires in COVID-19. The overall study: PBMCs, B-cell-depleted T cells, or T cells were the source of the cDNA or gDNA that made up the material.

Germline trimming cut 0 bases from V and 7 bases from J; bases unmatched to any gene: 2. Per the germline V gene, CDR1 is SGDLS and CDR2 is YYNGEE. This CDR3 region has 15 residues. Original processing notes: Using reference gene primer amplification, nucleated cell counts were estimated. Profiling relied on immunoSEQ multiplex PCR, and the TCRdb table lists in-frame clones only, not all of them. V and J calls plus clone size are reproduced from that table; the DNA served to infer D and trimming. Among about 280,000 clones listed, 85% were seen once. This clonotype originated in a man in his fifties with active or convalescent COVID-19. Sequencing was performed on peripheral blood. The chain carries TRBV9 and TRBJ1-6; 9 nucleotides line up with TRBD1. This chain's CDR3 is CASSVVGTGNSPLHF. CDR3 bases: TGTGCCAGCAGCGTAGTCGGGACAGGGAATTCACCCCTCCACTTT.